The clone carrying this T cell receptor beta chain was detected many times. No antigen is known for it. Amplified TCR beta CDR3 regions derived from RNA transcripts. HTBI primers were employed in a first-round RT-PCR of the TCR CDR3. TCRdb passed the multiplex PCR reads through MiXCR, listing each CDR3 protein once. The data contain around 600,000 distinct CDR3 sequences, about 45% of them singletons. V was shortened by 0 bases and J by 0 bases, with 9 bases between the two germline ends. CDR1 SGDLS and CDR2 YYNGEE come from the germline V gene. The CDR3 spans 15 residues. The sample originates from a study of T cells in Graves' hyperthyroidism and ophthalmopathy. Study observations and caveats: Most expanded thyroid clonotypes above 0.001 recurred in blood.

The TCR was taken from an adult man with Graves' disease, either hyperthyroidism or ophthalmopathy (not recorded which). Source material: peripheral blood or thyroid tissue (not recorded which). V usage is TRBV9 and J usage is TRBJ1-2; tentative D call: TRBD1 (5 bases). The CDR3 loop is CASSVGRDSNYGYTF. The CDR3 DNA sequence: TGTGCCAGCAGCGTAGGCAGGGACTCTAACTATGGCTACACCTTC.